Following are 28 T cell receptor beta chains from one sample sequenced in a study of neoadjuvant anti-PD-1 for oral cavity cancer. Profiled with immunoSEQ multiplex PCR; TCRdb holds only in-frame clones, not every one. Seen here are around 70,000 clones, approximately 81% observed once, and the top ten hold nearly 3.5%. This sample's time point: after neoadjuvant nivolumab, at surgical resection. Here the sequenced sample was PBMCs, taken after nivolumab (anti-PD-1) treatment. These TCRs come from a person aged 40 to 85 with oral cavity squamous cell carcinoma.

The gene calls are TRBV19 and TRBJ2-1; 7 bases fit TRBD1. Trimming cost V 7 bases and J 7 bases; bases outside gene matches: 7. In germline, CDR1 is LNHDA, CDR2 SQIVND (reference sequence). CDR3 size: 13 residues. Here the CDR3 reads CASMTGNGNEQFF. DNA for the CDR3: TGTGCCAGTATGACAGGGAACGGTAATGAGCAGTTCTTC.

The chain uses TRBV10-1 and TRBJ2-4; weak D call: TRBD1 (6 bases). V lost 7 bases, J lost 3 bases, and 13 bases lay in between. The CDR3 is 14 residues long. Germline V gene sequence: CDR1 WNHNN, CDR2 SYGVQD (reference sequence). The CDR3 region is CASKNRVVKNIQYF. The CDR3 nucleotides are TGCGCCAGCAAAAACAGGGTGGTCAAAAACATTCAGTACTTC.

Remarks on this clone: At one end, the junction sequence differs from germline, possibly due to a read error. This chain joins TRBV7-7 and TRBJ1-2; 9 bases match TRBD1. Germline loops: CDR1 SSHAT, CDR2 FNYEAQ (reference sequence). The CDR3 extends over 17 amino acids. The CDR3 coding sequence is TGTGCTAGCAGCACACACCTACCGGACAGGGGAGGATATGGCTACACCTTC. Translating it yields CASSTHLPDRGGYGYTF.

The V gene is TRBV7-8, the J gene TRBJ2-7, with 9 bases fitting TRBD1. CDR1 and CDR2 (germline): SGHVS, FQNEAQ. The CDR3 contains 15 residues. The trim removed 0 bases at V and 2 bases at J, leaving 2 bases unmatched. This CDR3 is CASSLAGQGAYEQYF. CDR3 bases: TGTGCCAGCAGCTTAGCGGGACAGGGTGCCTACGAGCAGTACTTC.

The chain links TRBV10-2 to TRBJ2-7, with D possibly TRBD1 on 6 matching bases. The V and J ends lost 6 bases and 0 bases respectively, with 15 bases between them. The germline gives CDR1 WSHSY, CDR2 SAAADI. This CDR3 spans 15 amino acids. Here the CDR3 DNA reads TGCGCCAGCAGAGACATGACAGGAAGCTCCTACGAGCAGTACTTC. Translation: CASRDMTGSSYEQYF.

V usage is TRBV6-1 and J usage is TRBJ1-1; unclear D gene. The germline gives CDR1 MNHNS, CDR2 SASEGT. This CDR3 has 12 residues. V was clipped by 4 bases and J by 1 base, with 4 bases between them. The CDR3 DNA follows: TGTGCCAGCAGTGTGCAGAACACTGAAGCTTTCTTT. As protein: CASSVQNTEAFF.

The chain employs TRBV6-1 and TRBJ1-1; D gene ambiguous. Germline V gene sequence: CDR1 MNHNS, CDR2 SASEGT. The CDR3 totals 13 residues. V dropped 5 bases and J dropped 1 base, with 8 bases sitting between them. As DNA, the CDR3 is TGTGCCAGCAGTCTCATAGAGAACACTGAAGCTTTCTTT. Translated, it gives CASSLIENTEAFF.

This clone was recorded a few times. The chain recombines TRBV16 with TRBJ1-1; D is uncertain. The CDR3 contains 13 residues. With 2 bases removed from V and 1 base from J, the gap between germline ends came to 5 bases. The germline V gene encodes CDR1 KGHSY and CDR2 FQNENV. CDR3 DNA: TGTGCCAGCAGCCAAGGAGGGAACACTGAAGCTTTCTTT. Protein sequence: CASSQGGNTEAFF.

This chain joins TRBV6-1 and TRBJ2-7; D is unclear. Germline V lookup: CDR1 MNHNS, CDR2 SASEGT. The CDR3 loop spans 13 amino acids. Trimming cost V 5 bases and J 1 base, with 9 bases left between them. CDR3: CASSRGTSYEQYF. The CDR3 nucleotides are TGTGCCAGCAGTCGAGGAACTTCCTACGAGCAGTACTTC.

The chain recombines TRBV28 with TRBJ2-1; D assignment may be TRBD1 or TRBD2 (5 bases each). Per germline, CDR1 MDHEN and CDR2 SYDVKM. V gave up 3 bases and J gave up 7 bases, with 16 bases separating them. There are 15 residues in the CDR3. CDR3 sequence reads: CASSLGRVPGNEQFF. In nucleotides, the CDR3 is TGTGCCAGCAGTTTGGGCAGGGTCCCGGGGAATGAGCAGTTCTTC.

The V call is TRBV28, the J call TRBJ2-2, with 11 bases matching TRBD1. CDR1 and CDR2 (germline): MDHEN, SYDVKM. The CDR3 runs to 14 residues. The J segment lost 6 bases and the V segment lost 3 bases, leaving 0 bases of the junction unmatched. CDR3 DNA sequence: TGTGCCAGCAGTTTGGGACAGGGGGCCGGGGAGCTGTTTTTT. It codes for CASSLGQGAGELFF. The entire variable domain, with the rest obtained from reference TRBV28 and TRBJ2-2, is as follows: DVKVTQSSRYLVKRTGEKVFLECVQDMDHENMFWYRQDPGLGLRLIYFSYDVKMKEKGDIPEGYSVSREKKERFSLILESASTNQTSMYLCASSLGQGAGELFFGEGSRLTVL.

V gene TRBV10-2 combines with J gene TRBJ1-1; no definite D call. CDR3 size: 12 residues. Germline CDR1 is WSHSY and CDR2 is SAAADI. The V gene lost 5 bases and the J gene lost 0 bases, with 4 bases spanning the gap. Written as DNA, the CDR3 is TGCGCCAGCAGTCAGATGAACACTGAAGCTTTCTTT. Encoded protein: CASSQMNTEAFF.

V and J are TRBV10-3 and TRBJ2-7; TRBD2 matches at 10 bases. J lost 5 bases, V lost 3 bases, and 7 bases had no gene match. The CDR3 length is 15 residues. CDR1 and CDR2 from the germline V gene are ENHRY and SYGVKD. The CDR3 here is CAISDLAGEAHEQYF. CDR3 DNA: TGTGCCATCAGTGACCTAGCGGGAGAAGCCCACGAGCAGTACTTC.

This CDR3 is CASSPGQGANEQFF. The DNA of the CDR3 is TGCGCCAGCAGCCCGGGACAGGGGGCGAATGAGCAGTTCTTC. The chain carries TRBV10-1 and TRBJ2-1; TRBD1 matches at 12 bases. CDR1 is WNHNN, CDR2 SYGVQD, per germline (reference sequence). This CDR3 contains 14 residues. V lost 6 bases and J lost 7; bases outside the gene matches: 4.

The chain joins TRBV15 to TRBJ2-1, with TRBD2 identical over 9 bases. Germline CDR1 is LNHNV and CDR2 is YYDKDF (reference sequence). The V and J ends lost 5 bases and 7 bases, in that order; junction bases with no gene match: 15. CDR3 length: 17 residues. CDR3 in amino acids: CATSGGDGLAGRNEQFF. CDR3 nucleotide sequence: TGTGCCACCAGCGGGGGGGACGGGCTAGCGGGAAGGAATGAGCAGTTCTTC.

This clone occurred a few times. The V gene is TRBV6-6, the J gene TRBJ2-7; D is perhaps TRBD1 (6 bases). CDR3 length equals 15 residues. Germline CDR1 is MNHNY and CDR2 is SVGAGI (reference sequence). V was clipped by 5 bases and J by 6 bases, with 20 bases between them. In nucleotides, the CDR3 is TGTGCCAGCAGTAAACAGGGACCCAACTACGGCGAGCAGTACTTC. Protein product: CASSKQGPNYGEQYF.

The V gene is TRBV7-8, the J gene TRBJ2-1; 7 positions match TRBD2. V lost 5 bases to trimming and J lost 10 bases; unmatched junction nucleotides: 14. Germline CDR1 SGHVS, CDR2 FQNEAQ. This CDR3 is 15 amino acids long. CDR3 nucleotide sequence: TGTGCCAGCAGCCCCTGGGAGGGGCCGGGTGTGGAGCAGTTCTTC. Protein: CASSPWEGPGVEQFF.

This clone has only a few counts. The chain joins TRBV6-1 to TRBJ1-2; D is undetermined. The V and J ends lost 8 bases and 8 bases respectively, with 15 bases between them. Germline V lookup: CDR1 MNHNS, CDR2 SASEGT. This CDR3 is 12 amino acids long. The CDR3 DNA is TGTGCCAGCCTCTCCCCCTCTCAGGGCTACACCTTC. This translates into CASLSPSQGYTF.

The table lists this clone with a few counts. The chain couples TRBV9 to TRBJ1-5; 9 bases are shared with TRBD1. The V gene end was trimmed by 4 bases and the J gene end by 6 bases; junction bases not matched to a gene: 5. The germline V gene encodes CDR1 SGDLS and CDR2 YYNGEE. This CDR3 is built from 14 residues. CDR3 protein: CASSPGTGFQPQHF. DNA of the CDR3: TGTGCCAGCAGCCCGGGGACAGGGTTTCAGCCCCAGCATTTT.

In DNA, the CDR3 is TGTGCCAGCAGCTTAGGTACCGGGACAGTCTATGGCTACACCTTC. Translating gives CASSLGTGTVYGYTF. V gene TRBV7-9 combines with J gene TRBJ1-2; 7 nucleotides agree with TRBD1. The ends lost 1 base at V and 4 bases at J; junction bases unmatched: 6. The length of the CDR3 is 15 residues. Germline loops: CDR1 SEHNR, CDR2 FQNEAQ (reference sequence).

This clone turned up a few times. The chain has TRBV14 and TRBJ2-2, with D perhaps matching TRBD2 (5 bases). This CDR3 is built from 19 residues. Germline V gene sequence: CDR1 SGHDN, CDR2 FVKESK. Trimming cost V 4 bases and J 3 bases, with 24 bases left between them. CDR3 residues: CASSRADASLSSYTGELFF. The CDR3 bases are TGTGCCAGCAGCCGGGCCGACGCGTCGTTATCTAGCTACACCGGGGAGCTGTTTTTT. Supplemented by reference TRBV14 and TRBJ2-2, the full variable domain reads EAGVTQFPSHSVIEKGQTVTLRCDPISGHDNLYWYRRVMGKEIKFLLHFVKESKQDESGMPNNRFLAERTGGTYSTLKVQPAELEDSGVYFCASSRADASLSSYTGELFFGEGSRLTVL.

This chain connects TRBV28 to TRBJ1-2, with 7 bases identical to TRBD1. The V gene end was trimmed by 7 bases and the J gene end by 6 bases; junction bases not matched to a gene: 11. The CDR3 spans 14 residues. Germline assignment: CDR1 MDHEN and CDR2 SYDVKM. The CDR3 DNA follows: TGTGCCAGCACGTATGCGGACAGGAACGATGGCTACACCTTC. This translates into CASTYADRNDGYTF.

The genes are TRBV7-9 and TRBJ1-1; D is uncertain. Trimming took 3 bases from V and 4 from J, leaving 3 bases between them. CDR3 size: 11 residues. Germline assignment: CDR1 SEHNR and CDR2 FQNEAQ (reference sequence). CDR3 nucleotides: TGTGCCAGCAGCTTGGGCACTGAAGCTTTCTTT. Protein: CASSLGTEAFF.

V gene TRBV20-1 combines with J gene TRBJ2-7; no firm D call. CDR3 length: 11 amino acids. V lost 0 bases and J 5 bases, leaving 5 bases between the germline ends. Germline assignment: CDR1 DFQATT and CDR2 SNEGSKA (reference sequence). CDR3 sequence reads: CSAREMDEQYF. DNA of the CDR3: TGCAGTGCTAGAGAAATGGACGAGCAGTACTTC.

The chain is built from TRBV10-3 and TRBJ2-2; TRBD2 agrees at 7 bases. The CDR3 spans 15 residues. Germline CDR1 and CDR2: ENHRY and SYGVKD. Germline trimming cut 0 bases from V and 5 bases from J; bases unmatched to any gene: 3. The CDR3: CAISESSSGTGELFF. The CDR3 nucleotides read TGTGCCATCAGTGAGTCGAGTAGCGGGACCGGGGAGCTGTTTTTT.

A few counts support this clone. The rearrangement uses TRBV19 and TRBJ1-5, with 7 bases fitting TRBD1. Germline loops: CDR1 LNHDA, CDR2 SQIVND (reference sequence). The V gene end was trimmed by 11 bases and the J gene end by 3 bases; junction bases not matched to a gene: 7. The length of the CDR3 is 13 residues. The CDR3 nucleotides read TGTGCCTGTCTAGGGGGCCTCAATCAGCCCCAGCATTTT. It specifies CACLGGLNQPQHF.

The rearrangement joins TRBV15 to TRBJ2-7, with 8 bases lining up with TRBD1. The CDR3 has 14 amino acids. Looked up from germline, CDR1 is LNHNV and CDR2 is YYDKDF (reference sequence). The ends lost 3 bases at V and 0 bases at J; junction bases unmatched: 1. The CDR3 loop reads CATSSGQGSYEQYF. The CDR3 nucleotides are TGTGCCACCAGCAGCGGACAGGGCTCCTACGAGCAGTACTTC.

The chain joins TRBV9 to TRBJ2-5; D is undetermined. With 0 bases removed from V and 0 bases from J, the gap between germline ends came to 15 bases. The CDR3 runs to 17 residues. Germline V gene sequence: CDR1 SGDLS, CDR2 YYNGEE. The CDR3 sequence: CASSVGSQVGYQETQYF. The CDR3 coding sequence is TGTGCCAGCAGCGTAGGGTCCCAGGTAGGGTACCAAGAGACCCAGTACTTC.